The present T cell receptor (beta chain) was sequenced within a study of blood T cells in healthy people across ages. Study findings and constraints: Roughly linear age-related decline in beta diversity appeared, significant by age around 42.

There are many counts of this clonotype. Its cognate antigen is unknown. Sample-barcoded 5' priming and a J-beta primer mix drove a second PCR of roughly 6 to 12 cycles. CDR3-containing paired-end reads numbered at least 2.5 million in each sample. One entry per CDR3 protein, called by TCRdb with MiXCR from the 5' RACE reads. Of about 700,000 distinct CDR3 sequences listed, 32% were seen once; the top ten hold about 16%. The V and J ends lost 3 bases and 6 bases respectively, with 19 bases between them. CDR3 length: 16 residues. Germline V lookup: CDR1 SGHNT, CDR2 YYREEE (reference sequence). This clonotype was sampled from a woman of 80 years or more in good health. The J gene is TRBJ2-4, the V gene TRBV5-4; D is perhaps TRBD2 (7 bases). Specimen: blood. CDR3: CASSSPQTGRGNIQYF. Here the CDR3 DNA reads TGTGCCAGCAGCTCACCTCAAACAGGGAGGGGAAACATTCAGTACTTC.